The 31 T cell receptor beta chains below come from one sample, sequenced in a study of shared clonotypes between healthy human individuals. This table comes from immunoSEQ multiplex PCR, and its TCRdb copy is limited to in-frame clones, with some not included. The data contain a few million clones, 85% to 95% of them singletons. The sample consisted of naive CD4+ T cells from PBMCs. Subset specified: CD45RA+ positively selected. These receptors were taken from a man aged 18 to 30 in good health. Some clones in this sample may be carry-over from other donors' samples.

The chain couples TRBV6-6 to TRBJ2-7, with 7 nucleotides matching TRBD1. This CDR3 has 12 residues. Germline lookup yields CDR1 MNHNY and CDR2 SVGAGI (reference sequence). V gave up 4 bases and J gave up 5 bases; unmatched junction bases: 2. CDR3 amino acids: CASSWTGNEQYF. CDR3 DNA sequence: TGTGCCAGCAGTTGGACAGGAAACGAGCAGTACTTC.

The CDR3 loop reads CSVRGSETQYF. CDR3 nucleotide sequence: TGCAGCGTGCGGGGCTCGGAGACCCAGTACTTC. The chain has TRBV29-1 and TRBJ2-5, with a tentative D call TRBD2 (6 bases). Germline V CDR1 and CDR2: SQVTM, ANQGSEA. This CDR3 is built from 11 residues. The ends were cut back, 6 bases at V and 5 bases at J, with 10 bases in the middle.

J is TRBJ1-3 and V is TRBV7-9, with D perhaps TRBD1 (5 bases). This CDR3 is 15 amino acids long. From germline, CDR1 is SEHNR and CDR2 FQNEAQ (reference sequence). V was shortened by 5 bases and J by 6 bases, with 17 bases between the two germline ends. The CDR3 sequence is CASSPRDFGENTIYF. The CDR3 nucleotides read TGTGCCAGCAGCCCGCGGGACTTTGGGGAAAACACCATATATTTT.

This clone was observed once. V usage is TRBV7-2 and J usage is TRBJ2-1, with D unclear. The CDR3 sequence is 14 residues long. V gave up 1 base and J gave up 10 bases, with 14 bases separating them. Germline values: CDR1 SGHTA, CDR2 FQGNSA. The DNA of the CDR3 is TGTGCCAGCAGCTTAGGAGTGGCGTCCGGCGAGCAGTTCTTC. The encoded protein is CASSLGVASGEQFF. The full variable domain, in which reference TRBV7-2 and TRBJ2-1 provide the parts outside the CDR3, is GAGVSQSPSNKVTEKGKDVELRCDPISGHTALYWYRQSLGQGLEFLIYFQGNSAPDKSGLPSDRFSAERTGGSVSTLTIQRTQQEDSAVYLCASSLGVASGEQFFGPGTRLTVL.

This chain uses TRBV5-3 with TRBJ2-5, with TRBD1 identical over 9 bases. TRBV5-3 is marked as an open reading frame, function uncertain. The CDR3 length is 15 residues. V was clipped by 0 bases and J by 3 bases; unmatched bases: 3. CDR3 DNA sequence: TGTGCCAGAAGCTTGGGGGACAGGGCGAAAGAGACCCAGTACTTC. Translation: CARSLGDRAKETQYF.

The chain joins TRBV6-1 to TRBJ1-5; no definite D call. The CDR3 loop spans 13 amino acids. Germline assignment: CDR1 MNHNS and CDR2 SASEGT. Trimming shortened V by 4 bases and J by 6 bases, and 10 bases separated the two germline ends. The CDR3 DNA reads TGTGCCAGCAGTGTTCTGAGACGTCAGCCCCAGCATTTT. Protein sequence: CASSVLRRQPQHF.

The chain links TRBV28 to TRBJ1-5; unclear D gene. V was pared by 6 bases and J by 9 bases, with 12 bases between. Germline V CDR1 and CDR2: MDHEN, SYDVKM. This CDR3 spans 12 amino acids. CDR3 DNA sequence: TGTGCCAGCAGAGGGCCGGGTACGCCCCAGCATTTT. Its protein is CASRGPGTPQHF.

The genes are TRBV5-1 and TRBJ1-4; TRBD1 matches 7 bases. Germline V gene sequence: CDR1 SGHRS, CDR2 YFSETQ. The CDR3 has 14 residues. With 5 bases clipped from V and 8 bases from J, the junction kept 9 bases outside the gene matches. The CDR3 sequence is CASRLQGVREKLFF. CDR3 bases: TGCGCCAGCAGGCTTCAGGGGGTCCGGGAAAAACTGTTTTTT.

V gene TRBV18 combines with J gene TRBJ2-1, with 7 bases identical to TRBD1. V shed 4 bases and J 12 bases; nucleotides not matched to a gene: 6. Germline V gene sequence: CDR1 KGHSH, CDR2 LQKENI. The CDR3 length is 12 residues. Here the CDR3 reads CASSRQGERQFF. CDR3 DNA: TGTGCCAGCTCACGACAGGGAGAGAGGCAGTTCTTC.

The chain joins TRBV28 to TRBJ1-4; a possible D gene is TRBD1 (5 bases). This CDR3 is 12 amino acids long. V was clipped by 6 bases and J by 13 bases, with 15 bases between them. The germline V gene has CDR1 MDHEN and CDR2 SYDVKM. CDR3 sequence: CASSEQESRLFF. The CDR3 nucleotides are TGTGCCAGCAGCGAACAGGAAAGTCGACTGTTTTTT.

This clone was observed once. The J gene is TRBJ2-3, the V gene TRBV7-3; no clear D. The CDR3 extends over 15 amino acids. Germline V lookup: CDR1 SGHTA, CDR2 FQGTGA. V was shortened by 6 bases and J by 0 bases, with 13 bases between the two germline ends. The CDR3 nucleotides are TGTGCCAGCAGTCGAAACAGTGCTAGCACAGATACGCAGTATTTT. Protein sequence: CASSRNSASTDTQYF.

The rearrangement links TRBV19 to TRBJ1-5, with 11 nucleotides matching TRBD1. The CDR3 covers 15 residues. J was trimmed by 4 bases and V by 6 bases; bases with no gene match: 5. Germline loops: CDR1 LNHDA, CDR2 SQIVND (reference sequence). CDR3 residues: CASSAWDRGNQPQHF. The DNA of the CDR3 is TGTGCCAGTAGCGCCTGGGACAGGGGGAATCAGCCCCAGCATTTT.

CDR3 residues: CASSRDGATNEKLFF. In DNA form, the CDR3 reads TGCGCCAGCAGCAGGGACGGAGCAACTAATGAAAAACTGTTTTTT. This chain joins TRBV5-1 and TRBJ1-4; D possibly corresponds to TRBD1 (5 bases). With 4 bases removed from V and 0 bases from J, the gap between germline ends came to 10 bases. The CDR3 consists of 15 residues. The V gene's germline CDR1 is SGHRS and CDR2 YFSETQ.

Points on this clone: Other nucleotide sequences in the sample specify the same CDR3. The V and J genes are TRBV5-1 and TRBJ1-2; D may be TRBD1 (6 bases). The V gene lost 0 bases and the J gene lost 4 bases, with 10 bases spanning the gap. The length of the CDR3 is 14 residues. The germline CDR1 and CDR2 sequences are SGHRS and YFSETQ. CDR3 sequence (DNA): TGCGCCAGCAGCTTGGACGGAGGGGGCTATGGCTACACCTTC. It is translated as CASSLDGGGYGYTF. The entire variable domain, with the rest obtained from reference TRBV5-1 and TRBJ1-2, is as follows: KAGVTQTPRYLIKTRGQQVTLSCSPISGHRSVSWYQQTPGQGLQFLFEYFSETQRNKGNFPGRFSGRQFSNSRSEMNVSTLELGDSALYLCASSLDGGGYGYTFGSGTRLTVV.

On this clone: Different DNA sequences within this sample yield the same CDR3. CDR3 protein: CASRSSGGTYNEQFF. The CDR3 nucleotides are TGTGCCAGCAGATCTAGCGGGGGGACCTACAATGAGCAGTTCTTC. The chain links TRBV28 to TRBJ2-1, with 11 bases fitting TRBD2. The V and J ends lost 6 bases and 2 bases, in that order; junction bases with no gene match: 3. CDR1 and CDR2 from the germline V gene are MDHEN and SYDVKM. The CDR3 is 15 amino acids.

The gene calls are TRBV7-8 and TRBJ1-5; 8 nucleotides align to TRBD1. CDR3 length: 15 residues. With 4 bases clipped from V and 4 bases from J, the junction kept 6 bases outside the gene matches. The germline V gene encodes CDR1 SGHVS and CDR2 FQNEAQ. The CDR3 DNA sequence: TGTGCCAGCAGCTCGTCGACAGGGGCAAATCAGCCCCAGCATTTT. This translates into CASSSSTGANQPQHF.

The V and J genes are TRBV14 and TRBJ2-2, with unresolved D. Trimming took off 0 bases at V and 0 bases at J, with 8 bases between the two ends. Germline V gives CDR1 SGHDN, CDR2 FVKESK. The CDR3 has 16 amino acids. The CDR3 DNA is TGTGCCAGCAGCCAAGACCGGGCCCCGAACACCGGGGAGCTGTTTTTT. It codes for CASSQDRAPNTGELFF.

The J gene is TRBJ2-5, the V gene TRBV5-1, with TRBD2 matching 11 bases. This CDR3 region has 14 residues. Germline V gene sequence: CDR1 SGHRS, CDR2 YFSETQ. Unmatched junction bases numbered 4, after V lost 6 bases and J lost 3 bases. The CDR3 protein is CASTLGLAEETQYF. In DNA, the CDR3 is TGCGCCAGCACTTTGGGACTAGCGGAAGAGACCCAGTACTTC. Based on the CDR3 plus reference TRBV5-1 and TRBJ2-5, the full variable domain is KAGVTQTPRYLIKTRGQQVTLSCSPISGHRSVSWYQQTPGQGLQFLFEYFSETQRNKGNFPGRFSGRQFSNSRSEMNVSTLELGDSALYLCASTLGLAEETQYFGPGTRLLVL.

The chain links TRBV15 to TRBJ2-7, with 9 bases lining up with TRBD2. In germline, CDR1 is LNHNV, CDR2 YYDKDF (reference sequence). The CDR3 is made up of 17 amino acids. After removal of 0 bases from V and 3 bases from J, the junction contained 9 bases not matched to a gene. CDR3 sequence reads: CATSRDLGVAGDYEQYF. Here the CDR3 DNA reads TGTGCCACCAGCAGAGATTTGGGGGTAGCGGGAGACTACGAGCAGTACTTC.

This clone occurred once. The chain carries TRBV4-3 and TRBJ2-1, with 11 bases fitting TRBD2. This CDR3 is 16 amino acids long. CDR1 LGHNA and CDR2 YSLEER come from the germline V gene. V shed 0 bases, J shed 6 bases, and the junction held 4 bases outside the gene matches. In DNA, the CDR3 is TGCGCCAGCAGCCAAGATTCACTAGCGGGAGTCAATGAGCAGTTCTTC. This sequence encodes CASSQDSLAGVNEQFF.

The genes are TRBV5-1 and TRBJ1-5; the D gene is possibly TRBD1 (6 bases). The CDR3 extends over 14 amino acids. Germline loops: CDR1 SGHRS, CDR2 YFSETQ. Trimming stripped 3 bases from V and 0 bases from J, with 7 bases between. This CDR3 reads CASSSDSSNQPQHF. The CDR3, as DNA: TGCGCCAGCAGCTCGGACAGTAGCAATCAGCCCCAGCATTTT. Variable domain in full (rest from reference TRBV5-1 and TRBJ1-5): KAGVTQTPRYLIKTRGQQVTLSCSPISGHRSVSWYQQTPGQGLQFLFEYFSETQRNKGNFPGRFSGRQFSNSRSEMNVSTLELGDSALYLCASSSDSSNQPQHFGDGTRLSIL.

CDR3 protein: CASTLGRGKETQYF. The DNA of the CDR3 is TGTGCCAGCACCTTAGGCCGGGGGAAGGAGACCCAGTACTTC. V gene TRBV5-4 combines with J gene TRBJ2-5; D perhaps matches TRBD2 (6 bases). V dropped 6 bases and J dropped 5 bases, with 17 bases sitting between them. This CDR3 has 14 amino acids. Looked up from germline, CDR1 is SGHNT and CDR2 is YYREEE (reference sequence). The whole variable domain, filled in from reference TRBV5-4 and TRBJ2-5, reads ETGVTQSPTHLIKTRGQQVTLRCSSQSGHNTVSWYQQALGQGPQFIFQYYREEENGRGNFPPRFSGLQFPNYSSELNVNALELDDSALYLCASTLGRGKETQYFGPGTRLLVL.

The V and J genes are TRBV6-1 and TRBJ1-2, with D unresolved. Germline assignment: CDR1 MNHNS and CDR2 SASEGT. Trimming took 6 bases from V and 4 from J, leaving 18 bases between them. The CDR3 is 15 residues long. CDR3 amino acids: CASRTGSPTGYGYTF. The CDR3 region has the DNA TGTGCCAGCAGGACGGGATCCCCCACGGGCTATGGCTACACCTTC.

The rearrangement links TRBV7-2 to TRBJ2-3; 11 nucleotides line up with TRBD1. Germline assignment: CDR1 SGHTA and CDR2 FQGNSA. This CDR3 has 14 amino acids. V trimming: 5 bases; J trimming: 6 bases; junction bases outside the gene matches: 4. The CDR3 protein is CASSEWTGGDTQYF. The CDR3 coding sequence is TGTGCCAGCAGCGAGTGGACAGGGGGCGATACGCAGTATTTT.

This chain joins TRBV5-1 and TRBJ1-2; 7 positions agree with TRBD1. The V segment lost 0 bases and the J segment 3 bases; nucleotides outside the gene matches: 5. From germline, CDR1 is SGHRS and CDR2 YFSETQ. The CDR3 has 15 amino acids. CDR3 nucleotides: TGCGCCAGCAGCTTGGGCCAGGGGGTGGACTATGGCTACACCTTC. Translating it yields CASSLGQGVDYGYTF. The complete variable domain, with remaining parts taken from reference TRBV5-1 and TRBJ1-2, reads KAGVTQTPRYLIKTRGQQVTLSCSPISGHRSVSWYQQTPGQGLQFLFEYFSETQRNKGNFPGRFSGRQFSNSRSEMNVSTLELGDSALYLCASSLGQGVDYGYTFGSGTRLTVV.

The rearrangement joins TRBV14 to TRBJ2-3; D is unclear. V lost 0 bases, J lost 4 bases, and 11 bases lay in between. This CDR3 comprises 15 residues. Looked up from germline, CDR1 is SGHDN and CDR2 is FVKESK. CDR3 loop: CASSQDFKGADTQYF. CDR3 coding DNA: TGTGCCAGCAGCCAAGATTTCAAGGGTGCAGATACGCAGTATTTT.

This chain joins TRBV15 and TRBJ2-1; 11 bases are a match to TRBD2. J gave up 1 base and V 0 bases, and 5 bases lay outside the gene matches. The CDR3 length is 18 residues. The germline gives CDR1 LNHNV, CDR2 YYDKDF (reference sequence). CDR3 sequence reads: CATSRERLAGISYNEQFF. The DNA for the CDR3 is TGTGCCACCAGCAGAGAACGACTAGCGGGAATTTCCTACAATGAGCAGTTCTTC.

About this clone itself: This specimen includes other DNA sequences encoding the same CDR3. The CDR3 nucleotides are TGTGCCAGCAGCTTAGTGAAAGAGACCCAGTACTTC. It translates to CASSLVKETQYF. This chain connects TRBV7-2 to TRBJ2-5; D gene unclear. In germline, CDR1 is SGHTA, CDR2 FQGNSA. V shed 1 base and J shed 3 bases, with 3 bases lying between them. The CDR3 extends over 12 amino acids. The complete variable domain, with remaining parts taken from reference TRBV7-2 and TRBJ2-5, reads GAGVSQSPSNKVTEKGKDVELRCDPISGHTALYWYRQSLGQGLEFLIYFQGNSAPDKSGLPSDRFSAERTGGSVSTLTIQRTQQEDSAVYLCASSLVKETQYFGPGTRLLVL.

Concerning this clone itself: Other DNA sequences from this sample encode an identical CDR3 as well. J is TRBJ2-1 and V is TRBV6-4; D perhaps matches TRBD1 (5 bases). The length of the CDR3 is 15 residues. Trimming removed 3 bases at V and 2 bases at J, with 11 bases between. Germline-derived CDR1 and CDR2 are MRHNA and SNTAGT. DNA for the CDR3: TGTGCCAGCAGTGAGGGGCAGGGCGCCTACAATGAGCAGTTCTTC. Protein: CASSEGQGAYNEQFF.

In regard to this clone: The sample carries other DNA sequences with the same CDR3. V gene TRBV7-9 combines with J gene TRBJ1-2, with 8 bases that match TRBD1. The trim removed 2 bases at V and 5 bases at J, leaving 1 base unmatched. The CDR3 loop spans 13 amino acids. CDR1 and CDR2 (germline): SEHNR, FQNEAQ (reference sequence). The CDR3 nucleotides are TGTGCCAGCAGCTTACGACAGGGGTATGGCTACACCTTC. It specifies CASSLRQGYGYTF.

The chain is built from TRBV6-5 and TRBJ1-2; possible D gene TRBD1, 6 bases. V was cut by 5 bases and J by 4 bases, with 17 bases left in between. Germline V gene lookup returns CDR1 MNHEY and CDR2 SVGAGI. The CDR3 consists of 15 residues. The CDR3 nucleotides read TGTGCCAGCAGTCGGGGGGCGGAGTTCGGCTATGGCTACACCTTC. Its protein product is CASSRGAEFGYGYTF.